The T cell receptor (beta chain) described here comes from a study of T cell changes during pregnancy in multiple sclerosis. The CDR3 consists of 15 residues. Germline V gives CDR1 MGHRA, CDR2 YSYEKL. Trimming pared 3 bases from V and 7 bases from J, leaving 18 bases between. Profiling relied on immunoSEQ multiplex PCR, and the TCRdb table lists in-frame clones only, not all of them. The data contain some 48,000 clones, 75% to 90% of them singletons. This receptor was obtained from a female donor with multiple sclerosis, enrolled in a pregnancy study. The sample in question was CD8+ T cells from peripheral blood mononuclear cells, obtained in the second trimester of pregnancy. J is TRBJ1-1 and V is TRBV4-1, with a weak D call TRBD1 (5 bases). The CDR3 DNA sequence: TGCGCCAGCAGCCAGCCTTTGCGGGGGAAGGGTGAAGCTTTCTTT. Its protein product is CASSQPLRGKGEAFF.